This T cell receptor beta chain appears in the sequencing data of a study of cytomegalovirus exposure and HLA in healthy donors. Here immunoSEQ multiplex PCR was the method, and the copy in TCRdb shows in-frame clones only, minus some. The profile shows approximately 50,000 clones, roughly 88% of them singletons. The CDR3 spans 13 residues. Looked up from germline, CDR1 is MGHRA and CDR2 is YSYEKL. V lost 0 bases to trimming and J lost 5 bases, with 5 bases between them. What was sequenced was PBMCs. This sequence originates from a woman aged 25 to 39 in good health and CMV-seronegative. V and J are TRBV4-1 and TRBJ2-1, with D unresolved. CDR3: CASSQDFNNEQFF. The CDR3 region has the DNA TGCGCCAGCAGCCAAGATTTCAACAATGAGCAGTTCTTC.